This TCR beta chain originates from a study of OX40 agonist ivuxolimab in advanced cancers. Some background on the complete study: Ivuxolimab was a fully human IgG2 agonistic monoclonal antibody targeting the costimulatory receptor OX40 (CD134). Intravenous ivuxolimab was administered to patients every 2 weeks at six dose levels: 0.01, 0.1, 0.3, 1.5, 3 and 10 mg/kg. Among the roughly 50 dose-escalation patients, some 19 had hepatocellular carcinoma, roughly 15 melanoma, 9 renal cell carcinoma and 9 head and neck cancer. In the dose-escalation cohort, about four fifths of patients were male, and the mean age was around 60 years with a range of roughly 20 to 79. Patients were allowed to have had prior anti-PD-1, anti-PD-L1 or anti-CTLA-4 therapy, and 40% to 45% of the dose-escalation patients had been treated with checkpoint inhibitors. Partial responses occurred in three dose-escalation patients, of whom one had hepatocellular carcinoma and two had cutaneous melanoma. Peripheral TCRbeta sequencing was intended to test whether TCR sequence diversity was altered and clonal T-cell expansion was caused by ivuxolimab. The paper covers the monotherapy dose-escalation part of the phase I ivuxolimab trial, which included N of about 50 patients. On the study overall, not on this receptor specifically: After ivuxolimab, more expanded clones were found on average in CD8+ T cells than in CD4+ T cells. Low levels of normalized T-cell clonal expansion were also shown by some nonresponding patients. In partial responders in the 0.1-3.0 mg/kg groups, normalized peripheral clonal expansion was found to be among the lowest, especially among CD8+ T cells. Antigen specificity was not determined for the clonally expanded peripheral T cells. At doses from 0.1 to 3.0 mg/kg, clonal expansion was seen in both CD4+ and CD8+ blood T cells between baseline and week 6.

The CDR3 numbers 14 residues from cysteine through phenylalanine. Only CDR3 DNA is held: 42 bases, read in frame from base 1. The germline V gene yields SQVTM for CDR1 and ANQGSEA for CDR2. Trimming leaves V shorter by 6 bases and J shorter by 3 bases, with the junction holding 5 bases beyond the gene matches. As for this clone: Its antigen is unknown. Per-base qualities were not stored, and no clone one base away is much larger.

Patients with a history of autoimmune disease or receiving systemic immunosuppression were excluded from the trial. Peripheral blood for TCR sequencing was collected from all dose cohorts at baseline, on cycle 4 day 1, and on cycle 7 day 1. Samples came from an open-label, multicenter, first-in-human phase I dose-escalation trial of ivuxolimab. Adults with locally advanced or metastatic melanoma, renal cell carcinoma, hepatocellular carcinoma or head and neck squamous cell carcinoma were enrolled in the trial. Before TCR sequencing, CD4+ T cells and CD8+ T cells from peripheral blood were sorted into separate populations. To sequence the TCRbeta CDR3 region, genomic DNA was isolated from the sorted cells. TCRbeta CDR3 regions were sequenced using the immunoSEQ Assay. Drawn from immuneACCESS, this table holds only the in-frame rearrangements with V and J called that TCRdb kept. Clones are partly lost; checked studies trace under half to an unresolved V gene and leave the rest unexplained. The sample has some 75,000 clones on record, about 88% of them singletons. Under 3% of the sample comes from the top ten.

The V and J genes are TRBV29-1 and TRBJ2-2; TRBD2 agrees with 9 junctional bases. This sample comprised CD4+ or CD8+ T cells sorted from blood, obtained in a trial of the OX40 agonist ivuxolimab. The sequence derives from an adult with an advanced solid tumor such as melanoma, head and neck, liver or kidney cancer. The sequenced DNA is TGCAGCGTCCTAGCGGGGCTGGACACCGGGGAGCTGTTTTTT. Translated, it reads CSVLAGLDTGELFF.